Below are 7 T cell receptor beta chains sequenced from a single sample in a study of blood T cell repertoires in COVID-19. Sequencing used immunoSEQ multiplex PCR; TCRdb keeps in-frame clones, though not all of them. The sample carries about 130,000 clones, approximately 82% recorded once. The sample consisted of peripheral blood. These receptors originate from a woman aged 45-60 years with acute or convalescent COVID-19.

This clone was seen a few times. The chain carries TRBV19 and TRBJ1-1; 10 positions agree with TRBD1. Trimming cost V 6 bases and J 4 bases; bases outside gene matches: 5. The CDR3 is 14 residues long. Germline loops: CDR1 LNHDA, CDR2 SQIVND (reference sequence). Here the CDR3 reads CASRRQGAVTEAFF. For the CDR3, the DNA is TGTGCCAGTAGGAGACAGGGGGCGGTCACTGAAGCTTTCTTT.

J is TRBJ2-5 and V is TRBV4-1; 11 bases align to TRBD2. The germline CDR1 and CDR2 sequences are MGHRA and YSYEKL. The CDR3 sequence is 14 residues long. J was trimmed by 3 bases and V by 3 bases; bases with no gene match: 0. The DNA of the CDR3 is TGCGCCAGCAGCCAGGGACTAGCGGAAGAGACCCAGTACTTC. This gives the protein CASSQGLAEETQYF.

The rearrangement uses TRBV6-5 and TRBJ2-3; TRBD1 is a possible D gene (5 bases). V was pared by 4 bases and J by 2 bases, with 13 bases between. CDR1 is MNHEY and CDR2 is SVGAGI in the germline V gene. The CDR3 length is 15 residues. CDR3 sequence (DNA): TGTGCCAGCAGTTTCCGTCTGACAGTCACAGATACGCAGTATTTT. It is translated as CASSFRLTVTDTQYF.

CDR3 DNA: TGTGCCAGCGGATCGGGGGGATGGGAGACCCAGTACTTC. Residues: CASGSGGWETQYF. The chain links TRBV28 to TRBJ2-5; 7 bases align to TRBD2. The CDR3 is 13 amino acids. Unmatched junction bases numbered 8, after V lost 8 bases and J lost 5 bases. Germline CDR1 MDHEN, CDR2 SYDVKM.

J is TRBJ2-6 and V is TRBV6-5; perhaps TRBD1 as D (5 bases). Germline V gene lookup returns CDR1 MNHEY and CDR2 SVGAGI. V was cut by 4 bases and J by 1 base, with 11 bases left in between. The CDR3 covers 16 residues. CDR3 nucleotides: TGTGCCAGCAGTTCGACACAGGAATCTGGGGCCAACGTCCTGACTTTC. Protein sequence: CASSSTQESGANVLTF.

The DNA for the CDR3 is TGTGCCAGCAGCTTAAAAAACTCGAACACTGAAGCTTTCTTT. This encodes CASSLKNSNTEAFF. This rearrangement joins TRBV7-3 to TRBJ1-1; unclear D gene. Germline CDR1 is SGHTA and CDR2 is FQGTGA. The CDR3 runs to 14 residues. V was pared by 1 base and J by 1 base, with 7 bases between.

The rearrangement uses TRBV7-3 and TRBJ1-1; D perhaps matches TRBD1 (5 bases). With 6 bases removed from V and 7 bases from J, the gap between germline ends came to 15 bases. In germline, CDR1 is SGHTA, CDR2 FQGTGA. The CDR3 consists of 13 residues. The CDR3 loop reads CASSSRGGNEAFF. For the CDR3, the DNA is TGTGCCAGCAGTAGTCGGGGGGGAAATGAAGCTTTCTTT. The full variable domain, with the rest looked up from reference TRBV7-3 and TRBJ1-1, is GAGVSQTPSNKVTEKGKYVELRCDPISGHTALYWYRQSLGQGPEFLIYFQGTGAADDSGLPNDRFFAVRPEGSVSTLKIQRTERGDSAVYLCASSSRGGNEAFFGQGTRLTVV.